This T cell receptor (beta chain) originates from a study of blood T cell repertoires in COVID-19. Study background: Sample material is recorded as cDNA or gDNA derived from T cells, B-cell-depleted T cells, or PBMCs.

Enrolled through a virtual design, the participants were between roughly 18 and 90 years of age and came from roughly 22 US areas. This CDR3 comprises 16 residues. Germline V gene lookup returns CDR1 SGHRS and CDR2 YFSETQ. Trimming took 0 bases from V and 5 from J, leaving 15 bases between them. This clone was counted a single time. The data were produced by immunoSEQ multiplex PCR, yet TCRdb's version contains in-frame clones alone and is incomplete. Of 120,000 to 150,000 clones detected, more than 70% appear once; the ten largest clones hold about 5.5%. Input material: PBMCs or T cells enriched from blood (not recorded which). The rearrangement uses TRBV5-1 and TRBJ2-1, with D perhaps matching TRBD2 (6 bases). The source is a middle-aged man with acute COVID-19. The CDR3 bases are TGCGCCAGCAGCTTGGCTACTTCTCGACTAGACAATGAGCAGTTCTTC. Translation gives CASSLATSRLDNEQFF.